This passage covers 14 T cell receptor beta chains from one sample sequenced in a study of blood T cell repertoires in COVID-19 (dated by TCRdb to 2020 to 2022). The library relied on the immunoSEQ multiplex PCR assay. TCRdb obtained this table from immuneACCESS and retained in-frame rearrangements with V and J assigned. These tables miss some clones; where compared with another copy, unresolved V genes account for less than half of the shortfall, and the remainder is unexplained. This sample lists some 140,000 clones; roughly 83% were detected once. 9.2% of the sample lies in the top ten. Sequencing was performed on PBMCs or T cells enriched from blood (not recorded which). These receptors came from a man in his fifties who had recovered from COVID-19.

DNA for the CDR3: TGTGCCAGCAGCCAAACAGCGGGGGCCCAAGAGACCCAGTACTTC. Translated, it gives CASSQTAGAQETQYF. This chain joins TRBV7-2 and TRBJ2-5; 8 nucleotides agree with TRBD2. This CDR3 is built from 15 residues. Per germline, CDR1 SGHTA and CDR2 FQGNSA. V lost 5 bases to trimming and J lost 1 base; unmatched junction nucleotides: 6.

The rearrangement links TRBV19 to TRBJ1-5; 7 bases are shared with TRBD1. The germline V gene encodes CDR1 LNHDA and CDR2 SQIVND (reference sequence). The CDR3 runs to 14 residues. With 9 bases clipped from V and 0 bases from J, the junction kept 5 bases outside the gene matches. In nucleotides, the CDR3 is TGTGCCAGCCTGACAGGGAATAGCAATCAGCCCCAGCATTTT. Protein sequence: CASLTGNSNQPQHF. The complete variable domain, with remaining parts taken from reference TRBV19 and TRBJ1-5, reads DGGITQSPKYLFRKEGQNVTLSCEQNLNHDAMYWYRQDPGQGLRLIYYSQIVNDFQKGDIAEGYSVSREKKESFPLTVTSAQKNPTAFYLCASLTGNSNQPQHFGDGTRLSIL.

The chain is built from TRBV7-2 and TRBJ2-2; D not resolved. Per the germline V gene, CDR1 is SGHTA and CDR2 is FQGNSA. V lost 7 bases, J lost 4 bases, and 13 bases lay in between. The CDR3 is 14 residues long. DNA of the CDR3: TGTGCCAGCAACTTGCGCCTAACCACCGGGGAGCTGTTTTTT. It yields the protein CASNLRLTTGELFF.

This chain connects TRBV27 to TRBJ1-1; 8 bases fit TRBD1. CDR1 and CDR2 from the germline V gene are MNHEY and SMNVEV (reference sequence). This CDR3 has 18 residues. The V gene end was trimmed by 6 bases and the J gene end by 0 bases; junction bases not matched to a gene: 15. CDR3: CASSPIRDRRPLNTEAFF. In DNA, the CDR3 is TGTGCCAGCAGCCCTATCCGGGACAGGAGACCCTTGAACACTGAAGCTTTCTTT.

This clone occurred a few times. V and J are TRBV3-1 (or the pseudogene TRBV3-2) and TRBJ1-2; TRBD1 is a possible D gene (5 bases). CDR3 length: 19 residues. V lost 3 bases, J lost 2 bases, and 25 bases lay in between. CDR1 is LGHDT and CDR2 is YNNKEL in the germline V gene (reference sequence). The CDR3 sequence: CASSHPTRIPGGKNYGYTF. The CDR3 DNA reads as TGTGCCAGCAGCCACCCCACTCGAATACCGGGGGGAAAGAACTATGGCTACACCTTC.

This clone has a handful of counts. The rearrangement links TRBV10-3 to TRBJ1-6, with D tentatively TRBD1 (5 bases). Trimming took off 3 bases at V and 8 bases at J, with 14 bases between the two ends. The CDR3 is 15 amino acids. The germline V gene encodes CDR1 ENHRY and CDR2 SYGVKD. DNA of the CDR3: TGTGCCATCAGTGATCGCGCCCTAGGGGATTCACCCCTCCACTTT. It is translated as CAISDRALGDSPLHF.

The table lists this clone with a count of one. The CDR3 DNA sequence: TGTGCCAGCCAGGGGCCGGCTAATGAAAAACTGTTTTTT. Translated, it gives CASQGPANEKLFF. V is TRBV2 and J is TRBJ1-4; tentative D call: TRBD1 (6 bases). This CDR3 has 13 amino acids. In germline, CDR1 is SNHLY, CDR2 FYNNEI. V was clipped by 8 bases and J by 3 bases, with 10 bases between them.

This chain links TRBV18 with TRBJ2-1; TRBD2 matches at 12 bases. V lost 3 bases and J lost 8; bases outside the gene matches: 5. The CDR3 is made up of 15 amino acids. Germline V gene lookup returns CDR1 KGHSH and CDR2 LQKENI. CDR3 bases: TGTGCCAGCTCACCCGGACTAGCGGGGATCGATGAGCAGTTCTTC. Translation: CASSPGLAGIDEQFF. The whole variable domain, filled in from reference TRBV18 and TRBJ2-1, reads NAGVMQNPRHLVRRRGQEARLRCSPMKGHSHVYWYRQLPEEGLKFMVYLQKENIIDESGMPKERFSAEFPKEGPSILRIQQVVRGDSAAYFCASSPGLAGIDEQFFGPGTRLTVL.

The chain carries TRBV3-1 (or the pseudogene TRBV3-2) and TRBJ2-5, with 9 bases that match TRBD2. Per germline, CDR1 LGHDT and CDR2 YNNKEL (reference sequence). After removal of 1 base from V and 5 bases from J, the junction contained 11 bases not matched to a gene. This CDR3 has 17 amino acids. Here the CDR3 DNA reads TGTGCCAGCAGCCAAGGGGGAGCGGGGGGACCGAGGGAGACCCAGTACTTC. Its protein is CASSQGGAGGPRETQYF.

The J gene is TRBJ1-1, the V gene TRBV6-5; D call uncertain. The length of the CDR3 is 10 residues. Germline lookup yields CDR1 MNHEY and CDR2 SVGAGI. The ends were cut back, 8 bases at V and 4 bases at J, with 5 bases in the middle. For the CDR3, the DNA is TGTGCCAGCCTGAGCACTGAAGCTTTCTTT. Translated, it gives CASLSTEAFF.

The genes are TRBV5-1 and TRBJ2-1, with D perhaps TRBD1 (5 bases). The CDR3 extends over 18 amino acids. CDR1 is SGHRS and CDR2 is YFSETQ in the germline V gene. The V end lost 1 base, the J end lost 3 bases, and 20 bases lay between the germline ends. CDR3 DNA: TGCGCCAGCAGCTTGAACCCCCCCGGACACTCGGGCTACAATGAGCAGTTCTTC. This gives the protein CASSLNPPGHSGYNEQFF.

The gene calls are TRBV3-1 (or the pseudogene TRBV3-2) and TRBJ2-5; D is possibly TRBD1 (5 bases). V lost 0 bases and J 2 bases, leaving 7 bases between the germline ends. The CDR3 has 14 residues. CDR1 is LGHDT, CDR2 YNNKEL, per germline (reference sequence). The CDR3 nucleotides read TGTGCCAGCAGCCAAGAGGGGCCACAAGAGACCCAGTACTTC. Protein: CASSQEGPQETQYF.

The V gene is TRBV28, the J gene TRBJ2-7; 12 positions agree with TRBD2. Germline V gives CDR1 MDHEN, CDR2 SYDVKM. Trimming at V came to 4 bases and at J to 4 bases, leaving 5 bases not matched to a gene. The CDR3 has 15 amino acids. CDR3 sequence (DNA): TGTGCCAGCAGTTCAGAGACTAGCGGGGGTTACGAGCAGTACTTC. It yields the protein CASSSETSGGYEQYF.

This chain uses TRBV4-1 with TRBJ1-2, with D perhaps matching TRBD1 (5 bases). Germline V gives CDR1 MGHRA, CDR2 YSYEKL. Trimming cost V 5 bases and J 2 bases, with 6 bases left between them. The CDR3 runs 12 residues. The chain's CDR3 is CASSGGNYGYTF. Here the CDR3 DNA reads TGCGCCAGCAGCGGGGGGAACTATGGCTACACCTTC.